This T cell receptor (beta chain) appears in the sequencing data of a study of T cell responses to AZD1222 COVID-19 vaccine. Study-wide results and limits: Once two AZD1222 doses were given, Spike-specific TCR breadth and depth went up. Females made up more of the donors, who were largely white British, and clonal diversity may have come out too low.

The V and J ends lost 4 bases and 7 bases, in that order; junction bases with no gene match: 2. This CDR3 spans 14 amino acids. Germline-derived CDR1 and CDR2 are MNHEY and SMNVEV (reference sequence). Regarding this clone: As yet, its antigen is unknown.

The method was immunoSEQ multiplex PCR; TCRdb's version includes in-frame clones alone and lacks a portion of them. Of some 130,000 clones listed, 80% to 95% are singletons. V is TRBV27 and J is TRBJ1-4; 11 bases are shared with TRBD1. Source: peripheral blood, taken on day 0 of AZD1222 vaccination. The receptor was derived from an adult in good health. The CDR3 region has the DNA TGTGCCAGCAGTTGGGACAGGGGGTCTGAAAAACTGTTTTTT. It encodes CASSWDRGSEKLFF.